Detailed here is one TCR beta chain. Its antigen is still unknown. If no ophthalmopathy progression occurred within 18 months, Graves' hyperthyroidism was stable. Uncontrolled infection, other autoimmune disease, pregnancy or lactation excluded patients. Based on clinical symptoms, serum thyroxine and TRAb, thyroid ultrasound and orbital computed tomography, diagnoses were reached. The data stem from a study of T cells in Graves' hyperthyroidism and ophthalmopathy. Findings and caveats of the study: Most expanded thyroid clonotypes above 0.001 also appeared in blood.

The CDR3 totals 13 residues. J was trimmed by 8 bases and V by 6 bases; bases with no gene match: 7. The germline V gene encodes CDR1 SQVTM and CDR2 ANQGSEA. From RNA transcripts, TCR beta CDR3 regions were amplified. First-round RT-PCR with HTBI primers amplified the TCR CDR3 region. TCRdb re-derived calls from the multiplex PCR reads in MiXCR, one entry per CDR3 protein. Of fewer than 800,000 distinct CDR3 sequences in the sample, about a sixth were seen once. The sequenced sample was blood. V gene TRBV29-1 combines with J gene TRBJ1-4, with TRBD1 matching over 9 bases. The receptor's source is a man in his late teens or twenties with Graves' hyperthyroidism. The CDR3 DNA reads as TGCAGCGTGGAGAGACAGGGGGGGGAAAAACTGTTTTTT. Translating it yields CSVERQGGEKLFF.